Detailed here is one T cell receptor (beta chain). V was pared by 1 base and J by 6 bases, with 9 bases of the junction left unmatched. Germline loops: CDR1 MDHEN, CDR2 SYDVKM. This CDR3 spans 16 amino acids. Method: immunoSEQ multiplex PCR; TCRdb's copy keeps in-frame clones and lacks some. Of tens of thousands of clones listed, more than 75% are singletons. This sample is part of a study of OX40 agonist ivuxolimab in advanced cancers. This clonotype originated in an adult with an advanced solid tumor such as melanoma, head and neck, liver or kidney cancer. The gene calls are TRBV28 and TRBJ2-3; 8 nucleotides match TRBD2. Sample: CD4+ or CD8+ T cells sorted from blood, taken in a trial of the OX40 agonist ivuxolimab. This CDR3 reads CASSLSGGGTRDTQYF. The CDR3 DNA sequence: TGTGCCAGCAGTTTATCGGGCGGGGGGACTAGGGATACGCAGTATTTT.